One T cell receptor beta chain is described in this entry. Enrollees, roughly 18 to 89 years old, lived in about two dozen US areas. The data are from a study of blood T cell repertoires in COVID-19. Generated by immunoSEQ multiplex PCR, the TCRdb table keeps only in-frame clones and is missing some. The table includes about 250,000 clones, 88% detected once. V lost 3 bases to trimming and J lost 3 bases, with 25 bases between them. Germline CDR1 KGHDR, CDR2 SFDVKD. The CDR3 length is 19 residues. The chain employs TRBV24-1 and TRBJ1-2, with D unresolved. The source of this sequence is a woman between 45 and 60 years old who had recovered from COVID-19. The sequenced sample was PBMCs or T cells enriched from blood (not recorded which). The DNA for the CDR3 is TGTGCCACCAGTGATCCTCGGCAGGCGTCCTCCTCGTCGCACTATGGCTACACCTTC. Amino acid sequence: CATSDPRQASSSSHYGYTF.